A selection of T cell receptor beta chains follows, all from one sample in a study of blood T cell repertoires in COVID-19. Only in-frame clones appear in the TCRdb table, and some are missing; sequencing was by immunoSEQ multiplex PCR. The sample holds a few hundred thousand clones; approximately 86% are singletons and the top ten take 0.65% to 0.8%. The sequencing sample was made of peripheral blood. These receptors were obtained from a human donor in a cohort sampled during active COVID-19. Both conserved end residues are part of each CDR3. Each record gives: J gene, V gene, CDR3 protein.

TRBJ1-1	TRBV29-1	CSVDVGPGYTNTEAFF
TRBJ2-1	TRBV5-6	CASGRTGELYEQFF
TRBJ2-1	TRBV6-6	CASSLTAPVYNEQFF
TRBJ1-4	TRBV7-9	CASSPRRIAGGEKLFF
TRBJ2-1	TRBV7-2	CASSLVPAGEGQFF
TRBJ2-2	TRBV19	CASRNQGAGPGELFF
TRBJ1-1	TRBV7-6	CASSLALEGGFDGEAFF
TRBJ2-7	TRBV19	CASSPKGTPTYEQYF
TRBJ1-1	TRBV15	CATSRDTAGDTAEAFF
TRBJ1-2	TRBV7-2	CASSLDRKSWSYGYTF
TRBJ2-3	TRBV4-3	CASSQLAGRTDTQYF
TRBJ1-5	TRBV9	CASSVGVLAGQPQHF
TRBJ2-5	TRBV4-2	CASSQVGAGGVETQYF
TRBJ1-1	TRBV29-1	CSLRDRGTEAFF
TRBJ1-1	TRBV20-1	CSASGYRGRVAEAFF
TRBJ2-7	TRBV30	CAWTRSREQYF
TRBJ2-7	TRBV19	CASSIRWTSPIVSYEQYF
TRBJ2-7	TRBV11-2	CASSLDIRAAGGSYEQYF
TRBJ1-4	TRBV2	CASTGGGEKLFF
TRBJ2-1	TRBV9	CASSKTTSGFSYNEQFF
TRBJ2-7	TRBV5-1	CASSSGQGANEQYF
TRBJ2-5	TRBV30	CAWSARTGVQETQYF
TRBJ1-1	TRBV6-5	CASSYNYGQGYTEAFF
TRBJ1-1	TRBV19	CASTVRGRDTEAFF
TRBJ1-2	TRBV10-1	CASGQGSYGYTF
TRBJ2-5	TRBV6-5	CASSQAETQYF
TRBJ2-7	TRBV9	CASSVSRDRGIYEQYF
TRBJ1-5	TRBV15	CATSRDSSTVFNSNQPQHF
TRBJ2-6	TRBV21-1	CASRSRDLVSGANVLTF
TRBJ1-6	TRBV15	CATSRDVSLYNSPLHF
TRBJ2-1	TRBV7-9	CATRGPGGIVDEQFF
TRBJ1-2	TRBV5-4	CASSKLTGPSEGYTF
TRBJ1-5	TRBV30	CAWSYRGQPQHF
TRBJ1-2	TRBV29-1	CSADSTGNYGYTF
TRBJ1-4	TRBV28	CASSLFRGEKLFF
TRBJ2-3	TRBV15	CATSREASGSGSTDTQYF
TRBJ2-5	TRBV30	CAWSEGLRGLETQYF
TRBJ1-3	TRBV18	CASSATRDQSGNTIYF
TRBJ2-6	TRBV4-3	CASSQGGRRGRGANVLTF
TRBJ2-7	TRBV18	CASSPGTGTSGAYEQYF
TRBJ2-3	TRBV4-3	CASSRGLAGGPDTQYF
TRBJ2-7	TRBV24-1	CATSAPTREGGRYEQYF
TRBJ2-3	TRBV6-2/TRBV6-3	CASSPLAGGTDTQYF
TRBJ1-3	TRBV3-1/TRBV3-2	CASSPRDRGNTIYF
TRBJ1-1	TRBV6-6	CASSYAEVNTEAFF